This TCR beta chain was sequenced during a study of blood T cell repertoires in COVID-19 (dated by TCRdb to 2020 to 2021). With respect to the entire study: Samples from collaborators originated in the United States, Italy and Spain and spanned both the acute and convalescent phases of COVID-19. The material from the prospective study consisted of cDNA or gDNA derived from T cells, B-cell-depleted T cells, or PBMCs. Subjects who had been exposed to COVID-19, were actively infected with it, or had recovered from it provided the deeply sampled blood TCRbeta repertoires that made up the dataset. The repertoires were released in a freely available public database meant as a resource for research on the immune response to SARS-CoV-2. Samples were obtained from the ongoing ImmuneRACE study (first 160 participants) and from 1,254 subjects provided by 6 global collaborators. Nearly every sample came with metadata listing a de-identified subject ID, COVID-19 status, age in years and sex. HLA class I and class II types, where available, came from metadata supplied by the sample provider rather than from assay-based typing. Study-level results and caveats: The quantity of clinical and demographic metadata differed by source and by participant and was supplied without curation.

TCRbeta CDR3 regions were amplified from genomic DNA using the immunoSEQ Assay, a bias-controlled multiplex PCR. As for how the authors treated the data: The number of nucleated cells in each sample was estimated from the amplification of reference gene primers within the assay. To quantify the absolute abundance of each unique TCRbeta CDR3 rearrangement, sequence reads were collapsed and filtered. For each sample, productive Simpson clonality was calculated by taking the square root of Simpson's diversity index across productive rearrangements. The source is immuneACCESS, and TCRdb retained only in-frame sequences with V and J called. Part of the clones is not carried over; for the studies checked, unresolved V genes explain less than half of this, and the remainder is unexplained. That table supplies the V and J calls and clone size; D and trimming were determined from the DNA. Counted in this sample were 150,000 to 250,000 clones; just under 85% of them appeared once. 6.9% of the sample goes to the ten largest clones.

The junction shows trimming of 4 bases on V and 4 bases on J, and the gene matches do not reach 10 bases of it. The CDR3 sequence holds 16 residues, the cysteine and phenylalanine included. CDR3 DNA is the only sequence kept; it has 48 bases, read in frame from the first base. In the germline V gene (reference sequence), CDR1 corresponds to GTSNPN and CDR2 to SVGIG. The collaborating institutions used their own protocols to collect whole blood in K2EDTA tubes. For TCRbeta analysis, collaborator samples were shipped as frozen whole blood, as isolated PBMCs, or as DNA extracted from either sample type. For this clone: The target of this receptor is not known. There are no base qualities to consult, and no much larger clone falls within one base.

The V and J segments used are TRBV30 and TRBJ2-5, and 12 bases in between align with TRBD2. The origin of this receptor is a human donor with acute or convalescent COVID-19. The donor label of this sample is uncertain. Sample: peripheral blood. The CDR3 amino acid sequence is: CAWNGLAGTRGETQYF. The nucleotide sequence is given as TGTGCCTGGAACGGACTAGCGGGGACGCGGGGAGAGACCCAGTACTTC.